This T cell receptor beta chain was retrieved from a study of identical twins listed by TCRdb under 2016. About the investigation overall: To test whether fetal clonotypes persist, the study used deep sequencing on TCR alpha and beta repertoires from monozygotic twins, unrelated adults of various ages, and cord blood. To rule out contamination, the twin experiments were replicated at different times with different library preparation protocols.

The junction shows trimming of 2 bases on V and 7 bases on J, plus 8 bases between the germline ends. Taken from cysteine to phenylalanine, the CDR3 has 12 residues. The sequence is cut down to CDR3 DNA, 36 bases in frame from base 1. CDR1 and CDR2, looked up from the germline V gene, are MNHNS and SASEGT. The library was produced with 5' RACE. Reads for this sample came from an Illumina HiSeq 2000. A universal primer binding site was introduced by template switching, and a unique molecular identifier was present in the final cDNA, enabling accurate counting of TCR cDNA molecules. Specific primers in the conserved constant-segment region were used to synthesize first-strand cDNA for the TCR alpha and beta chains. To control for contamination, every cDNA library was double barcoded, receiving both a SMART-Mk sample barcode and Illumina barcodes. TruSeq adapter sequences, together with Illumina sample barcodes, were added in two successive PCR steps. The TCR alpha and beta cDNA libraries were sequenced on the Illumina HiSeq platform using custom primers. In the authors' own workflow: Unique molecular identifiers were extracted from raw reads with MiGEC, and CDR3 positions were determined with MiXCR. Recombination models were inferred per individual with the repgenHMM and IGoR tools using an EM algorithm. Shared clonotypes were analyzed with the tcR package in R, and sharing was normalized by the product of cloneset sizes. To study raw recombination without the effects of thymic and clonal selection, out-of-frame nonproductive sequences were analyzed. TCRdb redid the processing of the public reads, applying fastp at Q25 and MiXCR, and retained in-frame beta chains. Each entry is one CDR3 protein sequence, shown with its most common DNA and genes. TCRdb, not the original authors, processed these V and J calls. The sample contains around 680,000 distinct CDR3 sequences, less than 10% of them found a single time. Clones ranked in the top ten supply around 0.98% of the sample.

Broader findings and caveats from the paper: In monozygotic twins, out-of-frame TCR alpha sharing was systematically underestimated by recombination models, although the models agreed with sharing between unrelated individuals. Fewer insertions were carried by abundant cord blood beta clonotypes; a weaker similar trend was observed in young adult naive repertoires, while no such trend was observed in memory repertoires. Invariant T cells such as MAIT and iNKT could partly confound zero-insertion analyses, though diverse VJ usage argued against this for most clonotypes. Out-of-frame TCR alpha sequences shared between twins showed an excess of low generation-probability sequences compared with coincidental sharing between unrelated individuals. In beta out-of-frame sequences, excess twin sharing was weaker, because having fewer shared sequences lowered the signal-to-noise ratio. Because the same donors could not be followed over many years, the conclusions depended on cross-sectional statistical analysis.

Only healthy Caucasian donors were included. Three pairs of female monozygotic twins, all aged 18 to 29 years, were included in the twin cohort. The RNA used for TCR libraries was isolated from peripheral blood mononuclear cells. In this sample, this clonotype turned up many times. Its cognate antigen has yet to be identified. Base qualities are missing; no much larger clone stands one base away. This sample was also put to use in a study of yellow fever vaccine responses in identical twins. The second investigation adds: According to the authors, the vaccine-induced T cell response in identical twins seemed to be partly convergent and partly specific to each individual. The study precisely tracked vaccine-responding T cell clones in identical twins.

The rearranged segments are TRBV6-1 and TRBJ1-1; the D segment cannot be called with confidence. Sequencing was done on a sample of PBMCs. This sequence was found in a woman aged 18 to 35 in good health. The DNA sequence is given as TGTGCCAGCAGTGAAAAGAGAGATGAAGCTTTCTTT. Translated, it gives CASSEKRDEAFF.